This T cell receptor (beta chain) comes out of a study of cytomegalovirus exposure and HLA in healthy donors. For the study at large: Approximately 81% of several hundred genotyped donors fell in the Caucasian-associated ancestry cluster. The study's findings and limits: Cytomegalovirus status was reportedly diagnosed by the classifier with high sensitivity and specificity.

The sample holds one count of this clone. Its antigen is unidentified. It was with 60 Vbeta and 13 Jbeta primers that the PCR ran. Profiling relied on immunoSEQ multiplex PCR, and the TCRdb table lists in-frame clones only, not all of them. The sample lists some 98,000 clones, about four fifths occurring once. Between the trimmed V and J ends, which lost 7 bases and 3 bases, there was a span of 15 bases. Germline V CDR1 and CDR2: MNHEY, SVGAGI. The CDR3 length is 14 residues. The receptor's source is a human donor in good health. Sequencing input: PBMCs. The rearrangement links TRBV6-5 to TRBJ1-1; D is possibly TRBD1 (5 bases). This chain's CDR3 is CASMKDGTDTEAFF. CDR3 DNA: TGTGCCAGCATGAAAGACGGGACTGACACTGAAGCTTTCTTT.